This T cell receptor (beta chain) derives from a study of molecular identifiers for immune sequencing clone quantification. Findings and caveats of the study: Clones of above 20 RNA copies carried over 99% of effector molecules; in naive cells they carried under 1%.

Germline assignment: CDR1 SGHTA and CDR2 FQGNSA. V was cut by 6 bases and J by 2 bases, with 13 bases left in between. The CDR3 contains 14 residues. This clonotype was picked up many times. Antigen unknown. The use of previously described methods and listed TCR primers produced the bulk TCR libraries. From the PCR reads, TCRdb called clonotypes with MiXCR, one entry per CDR3 protein. The table lists more than 450,000 distinct CDR3 sequences, 20% to 25% of them singletons, with under 0.85% in the top ten. V usage is TRBV7-2 and J usage is TRBJ2-5; no firm D call. This clonotype originated in a human donor in good health. Some libraries in this study had Jurkat cell RNA spiked in. Sequencing input: naive CD8+ T cells from blood, with Jurkat cell RNA spiked in. Stated subset: FACS-sorted CD8+CD4-CCR7+CD45RA+ naive T cells. CDR3 protein: CASSRIWEQETQYF. The DNA of the CDR3 is TGTGCCAGCAGTCGAATCTGGGAACAAGAGACCCAGTACTTC.